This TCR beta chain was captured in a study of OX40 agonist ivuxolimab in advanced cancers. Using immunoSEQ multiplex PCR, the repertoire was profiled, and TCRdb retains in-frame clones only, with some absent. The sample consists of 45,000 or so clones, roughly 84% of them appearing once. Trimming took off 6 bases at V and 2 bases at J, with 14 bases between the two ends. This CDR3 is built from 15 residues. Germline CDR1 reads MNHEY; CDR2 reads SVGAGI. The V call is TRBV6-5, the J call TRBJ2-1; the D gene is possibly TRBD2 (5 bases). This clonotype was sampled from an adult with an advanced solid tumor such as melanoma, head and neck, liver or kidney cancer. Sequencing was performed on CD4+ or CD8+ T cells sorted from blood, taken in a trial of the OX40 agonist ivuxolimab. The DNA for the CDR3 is TGTGCCAGCAGAACCGGGGATCATCCCTACAATGAGCAGTTCTTC. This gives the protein CASRTGDHPYNEQFF.